This TCR beta chain is drawn from a study of Ad26.COV2.S vaccination and SARS-CoV-2 variants. Study-wide findings and caveats: Placebo recipients and vaccine recipients were similar in non-spike TCR breadth. The TCR-based breadth and depth measures might underestimate overall T cell responses. CD8+ and CD4+ T cells specific for spike reportedly responded with substantial breadth after vaccination.

Details on this clone: The antigen is undetermined.

CDR3 size: 15 residues. Looked up from germline, CDR1 is MNHNY and CDR2 is SVGAGI (reference sequence). J gave up 1 base and V 6 bases, and 7 bases lay outside the gene matches. Here immunoSEQ multiplex PCR was the method, and the copy in TCRdb shows in-frame clones only, minus some. The sample consists of about 140,000 clones, 80% to 90% of them appearing once. The sequences come from peripheral blood, collected after recovery from COVID-19. The chain carries TRBV6-6 and TRBJ1-1; 8 nucleotides align to TRBD1. The TCR sequence derives from a human donor who had recovered from COVID-19. The CDR3 sequence: CASRTADRANTEAFF. CDR3 DNA sequence: TGTGCCAGCAGAACCGCGGACAGGGCGAACACTGAAGCTTTCTTT.